This passage covers 9 T cell receptor beta chains from one sample sequenced in a study of blood T cell repertoires in COVID-19. Measured with immunoSEQ multiplex PCR; TCRdb has only the in-frame clones, and not every one. The repertoire has approximately 210,000 clones, just over 85% of them found once; the top ten carry roughly 14%. What was sequenced was PBMCs or T cells enriched from blood (not recorded which). These receptor sequences come from a woman between 50 and 59 years old with acute COVID-19.

The rearrangement uses TRBV28 and TRBJ1-6; D is perhaps TRBD1 (6 bases). Germline V gene data show CDR1 as MDHEN and CDR2 as SYDVKM. V gave up 5 bases and J gave up 4 bases, with 15 bases separating them. This CDR3 contains 16 residues. For the CDR3, the DNA is TGTGCCAGCAGTGATATGGGGCAGGGGTATAATTCACCCCTCCACTTT. Protein: CASSDMGQGYNSPLHF.

This clone appeared a few times. The rearrangement uses TRBV5-5 and TRBJ2-7; D call uncertain. V was trimmed by 0 bases and J by 7 bases, leaving 14 bases between them. This CDR3 comprises 14 residues. Per the germline V gene, CDR1 is SGHKS and CDR2 is YYEKEE (reference sequence). In DNA, the CDR3 is TGTGCCAGCAGCTTGGACCCCCTCGGGTCGGAGCAGTACTTC. Protein product: CASSLDPLGSEQYF.

This rearrangement joins TRBV5-5 to TRBJ2-7; 9 bases fit TRBD1. J was trimmed by 4 bases and V by 1 base; bases with no gene match: 9. This CDR3 is built from 16 residues. CDR1 SGHKS and CDR2 YYEKEE come from the germline V gene (reference sequence). The CDR3 DNA sequence: TGTGCCAGCAGCTTGTTACAGGGGGCTGCCGGGTACGAGCAGTACTTC. This encodes CASSLLQGAAGYEQYF.

On this clone: Additional DNA sequences in this sample encode the identical CDR3. The chain employs TRBV5-1 and TRBJ1-4, with TRBD1 identical over 7 bases. The CDR3 consists of 14 residues. From germline, CDR1 is SGHRS and CDR2 YFSETQ. Trimming removed 0 bases from V and 8 bases from J; junction bases left unmatched: 4. The CDR3 DNA reads as TGCGCCAGCAGCTTGGGTCAGGGGGAAGAAAAACTGTTTTTT. It codes for CASSLGQGEEKLFF. Full variable domain (outside the CDR3, taken from reference TRBV5-1 and TRBJ1-4): KAGVTQTPRYLIKTRGQQVTLSCSPISGHRSVSWYQQTPGQGLQFLFEYFSETQRNKGNFPGRFSGRQFSNSRSEMNVSTLELGDSALYLCASSLGQGEEKLFFGSGTQLSVL.

V is TRBV6-5 and J is TRBJ2-3, with D perhaps TRBD2 (5 bases). V lost 5 bases and J lost 6, with 12 bases in between. The germline gives CDR1 MNHEY, CDR2 SVGAGI. CDR3 length: 13 amino acids. The CDR3 nucleotides read TGTGCCAGCAGTCCCGGTGGGAGTGATACGCAGTATTTT. Its translation is CASSPGGSDTQYF.

The sample holds one count of this clone. V usage is TRBV24-1 and J usage is TRBJ1-4; D remains unclear. This CDR3 is 13 amino acids long. Germline CDR1 is KGHDR and CDR2 is SFDVKD. The germline V and J ends were trimmed by 7 bases and 4 bases, with 9 bases remaining between them. The CDR3 region is CATSPGYNEKLFF. For the CDR3, the DNA is TGTGCCACCAGCCCCGGGTATAATGAAAAACTGTTTTTT.

The genes are TRBV7-6 and TRBJ2-1, with TRBD2 matching over 8 bases. This CDR3 contains 13 residues. The trim removed 8 bases at V and 5 bases at J, leaving 5 bases unmatched. Per germline, CDR1 SGHVS and CDR2 FNYEAQ. CDR3 amino acids: CASLAGTNNEQFF. DNA for the CDR3: TGTGCCAGCTTAGCGGGGACGAACAATGAGCAGTTCTTC. The entire variable domain, with the rest obtained from reference TRBV7-6 and TRBJ2-1, is as follows: GAGVSQSPRYKVTKRGQDVALRCDPISGHVSLYWYRQALGQGPEFLTYFNYEAQQDKSGLPNDRFSAERPEGSISTLTIQRTEQRDSAMYRCASLAGTNNEQFFGPGTRLTVL.

The J gene is TRBJ2-7, the V gene TRBV9, with a possible D match to TRBD2 (5 bases). CDR1 and CDR2 from the germline V gene are SGDLS and YYNGEE. The V end lost 3 bases, the J end lost 4 bases, and 8 bases lay between the germline ends. The CDR3 runs 12 residues. The CDR3 bases are TGTGCCAGCAGCGGACGGGGATACGAGCAGTACTTC. Translated, it gives CASSGRGYEQYF.

The V call is TRBV27, the J call TRBJ2-7, with TRBD2 identical over 10 bases. The CDR3 spans 14 residues. The germline V gene encodes CDR1 MNHEY and CDR2 SMNVEV (reference sequence). V dropped 4 bases and J dropped 3; count of bases not matched to a gene: 3. The CDR3 reads CASSSIAGGYEQYF. Here the CDR3 DNA reads TGTGCCAGCAGTTCCATAGCGGGAGGCTACGAGCAGTACTTC.